The 15 T cell receptor beta chains reported below all come from one sample, sequenced in a study of CD8+ T cells in alopecia areata. Extraction of RNA preceded its reverse transcription into cDNA, which served as the sequencing template. This table comes from immunoSEQ multiplex PCR, and its TCRdb copy is limited to in-frame clones, with some not included. Recorded here are around 110,000 clones, none singletons. Sequenced material: lesional skin. These receptors were obtained from a C3H/HeJ mouse with alopecia areata. For the strain, the MHC haplotype given is H2-k.

As to this clone: The gene names given are mouse names. The read gets to within 4 residues of the CDR3 end, and the germline J gene fills in the rest. The rearrangement links TRBV19 to TRBJ2-3, with D hard to call. The CDR3 has 13 residues. Trimming took off 4 bases at V and 2 bases at J, with 8 bases between the two ends. The germline V gene encodes CDR1 FNHDT and CDR2 SITEND (reference sequence). CDR3 DNA (partial): TGTGCCAGCAGTGGAACTGTTGCAGAA. Protein sequence: CASSGTVAE. In full, the CDR3 is CASSGTVAETLYF.

This clone came up a few times. These gene names are mouse names. From the germline J gene comes the end of the CDR3, since the read stops 4 residues before it. The chain is built from TRBV13-3 and TRBJ1-1; the D gene is possibly TRBD1 (5 bases). The CDR3 loop spans 12 amino acids. Looked up from germline, CDR1 is NNHDY and CDR2 is SYVADS. The sequenced CDR3 bases are TGTGCCAGCAGGCCCGTGGGGGCA. This gives the protein CASRPVGA. The CDR3 in full is CASRPVGAEVFF.

In regard to this clone: All gene names here are mouse names. The read is 4 residues too short to cover the CDR3 end, so that end is filled in from the germline J gene. The chain recombines TRBV5 with TRBJ2-1; 7 bases map to TRBD2. CDR1 is LGHNA, CDR2 YNLKQL, per germline (reference sequence). V lost 4 bases, J lost 3 bases, and 6 bases stayed unmatched. The CDR3 contains 15 residues. CDR3 DNA, as far as it was read: TGTGCCAGCAGCCGCGTCTGGGGGAGCTATGCT. The encoded protein is CASSRVWGSYA. The full CDR3 protein is CASSRVWGSYAEQFF.

This clone was observed a few times. Gene names and germline refer to mouse. Partial CDR3 DNA: TGCACCTGCAGGACCTGGGGGGGTTAT. Translated, it gives CTCRTWGGY. The whole CDR3 is CTCRTWGGYEQYF. The chain couples TRBV1 to TRBJ2-7, with 9 bases that match TRBD2. The CDR3 is cut off 4 residues early in the read; its end comes from the germline J gene. This CDR3 has 13 amino acids. Germline CDR1 is NSQYPW and CDR2 is LRSPGD (reference sequence).

There are a few counts of this clone. The genes and germline here are from mouse. The read stops 4 residues short of the end of the CDR3; the missing end is completed from the germline J gene. V usage is TRBV1 and J usage is TRBJ2-1; 10 bases fit TRBD1. This CDR3 comprises 15 residues. CDR1 NSQYPW and CDR2 LRSPGD come from the germline V gene (reference sequence). CDR3 protein: CTCSAAGTGAAEQFF. The CDR3 bases that were read are TGCACCTGCAGTGCCGCCGGGACAGGGGCAGCT.

As for this clone: Gene names follow the mouse nomenclature. The observed sequence ends 4 residues before the CDR3 terminus, with the missing tail filled in from the germline J gene. The chain employs TRBV1 and TRBJ1-4; D is perhaps TRBD1 (6 bases). V was shortened by 0 bases and J by 4 bases, with 12 bases between the two germline ends. The V gene's germline CDR1 is NSQYPW and CDR2 LRSPGD (reference sequence). The CDR3 length is 16 residues. The sequenced part of the CDR3 DNA is TGCACCTGCAGTGCAGATGAGGGGGGCGGCAACGAA. It encodes CTCSADEGGGNE. The whole CDR3 sequence is CTCSADEGGGNERLFF.

In regard to this clone: The protein TCRdb lists differs from the translation of the DNA at residue 13; the protein given here is translated from the DNA itself. Gene names refer to mouse genes. The missing CDR3 end, 3 residues past where the read stops, is filled in from the germline J gene. The chain has TRBV13-3 and TRBJ1-3; tentative D call: TRBD1 (6 bases). The CDR3 spans 16 residues. The germline V and J ends were trimmed by 3 bases and 0 bases, with 13 bases remaining between them. Looked up from germline, CDR1 is NNHDY and CDR2 is SYVADS. The CDR3 loop is CASSGGGALSGNTLYF. CDR3 bases read: TGTGCCAGCAGTGGGGGGGGCGCCCTTTCTGGAAATACG.

This clone was recorded a few times. The database protein in TCRdb disagrees with the DNA translation at residue 12; the sequence shown here was translated from the DNA. Mouse gene names and germline throughout. The missing CDR3 end, 3 residues past where the read stops, is filled in from the germline J gene. This sequence joins TRBV19 and TRBJ1-3; 8 bases map to TRBD1. This CDR3 is built from 15 residues. V gave up 1 base and J gave up 3 bases; unmatched junction bases: 3. Germline CDR1 is FNHDT and CDR2 is SITEND (reference sequence). The CDR3 is CASSIMDRDGNTLYF. The sequenced part of the CDR3 DNA is TGTGCCAGCAGTATAATGGACAGGGATGGAAATACG.

On this clone itself: Gene names denote mouse genes. The read falls 4 residues short of the CDR3 end, and the missing part is taken from the germline J gene. The chain recombines TRBV31 with TRBJ2-7, with D hard to call. Trimming shortened V by 1 base and J by 0 bases, and 4 bases separated the two germline ends. Germline values: CDR1 GKSSPN, CDR2 SITVG. The CDR3 spans 12 residues. The part of the CDR3 DNA that was read is TGTGCCTGGAGTCAGAACTCCTAT. Translation: CAWSQNSY. The full CDR3 is CAWSQNSYEQYF.

This clone was found a few times. Gene and germline names: mouse. Sequencing ends 4 residues short of the CDR3 end; the germline J gene provides the rest. The chain carries TRBV13-1 and TRBJ2-5; 7 bases align to TRBD1. CDR1 NSHNY and CDR2 SYGAGN come from the germline V gene. V dropped 1 base and J dropped 0; count of bases not matched to a gene: 2. The CDR3 extends over 15 amino acids. The sequenced part of the CDR3 DNA is TGTGCCAGCAGTGATCAGGGGGATAACCAAGAC. Its protein is CASSDQGDNQD. The complete CDR3 sequence is CASSDQGDNQDTQYF.

This clone was seen repeatedly, ten times or more. These gene names are mouse names. The read comes to an end 4 residues before the CDR3 does, leaving the germline J gene to fill in the end. The rearrangement links TRBV17 to TRBJ2-1, with TRBD2 identical over 12 bases. Trimming removed 2 bases from V and 6 bases from J; junction bases left unmatched: 8. This CDR3 spans 17 amino acids. Germline CDR1 reads MNHDT; CDR2 reads YYDKIL. The DNA read from the CDR3 is TGTGCTAGCAGTAGAAGCCCGGGACTGGGGGGAGGTGCT. This gives the protein CASSRSPGLGGGA. The CDR3, in full, reads CASSRSPGLGGGAEQFF.

Many counts were recorded for this clone. At residue 13, the TCRdb protein and translated DNA are inconsistent; the protein given comes from the DNA. Gene names follow the mouse nomenclature. The read ends 3 residues early relative to the CDR3; the germline J gene fills the gap. V usage is TRBV13-3 and J usage is TRBJ1-3, with no clear D. Germline V gene data show CDR1 as NNHDY and CDR2 as SYVADS. The CDR3 totals 16 residues. V was shortened by 0 bases and J by 0 bases, with 10 bases between the two germline ends. The sequenced part of the CDR3 DNA is TGTGCCAGCAGTGATGGTGAGGGTGATTCTGGAAATACG. This encodes CASSDGEGDSGNT. The whole CDR3 protein reads CASSDGEGDSGNTLYF.

This clone was seen repeatedly, ten times or more. Gene names and germline match the mouse. From the germline J gene comes the end of the CDR3, since the read stops 4 residues before it. This chain connects TRBV13-3 to TRBJ2-5, with 7 bases lining up with TRBD2. CDR1 and CDR2 (germline): NNHDY, SYVADS. Trimming removed 5 bases from V and 2 bases from J; junction bases left unmatched: 5. This CDR3 comprises 14 residues. CDR3 bases read: TGTGCCAGCAGGCAACTGGGGCTCCAAGAC. Translating gives CASRQLGLQD. The full CDR3 is CASRQLGLQDTQYF. Together with reference TRBV13-3 and TRBJ2-5, the CDR3 gives the full variable domain: EAAVTQSPRSKVAVTGGKVTLSCHQTNNHDYMYWYRQDTGHGLRLIHYSYVADSTEKGDIPDGYKASRPSQENFSLILELASLSQTAVYFCASRQLGLQDTQYFGPGTRLLVL.

Comments on this clone: Gene and germline names: mouse. The read gets to within 4 residues of the CDR3 end, and the germline J gene fills in the rest. V is TRBV13-1 and J is TRBJ2-1; TRBD2 matches at 9 bases. The CDR3 is 15 amino acids. V was pared by 3 bases and J by 1 base, with 2 bases of the junction left unmatched. The germline V gene encodes CDR1 NSHNY and CDR2 SYGAGN. Here the CDR3 reads CASSGLGANYAEQFF. The CDR3 DNA, read in part, is TGTGCCAGCAGTGGACTGGGGGCGAACTATGCT.

This clone was seen ten or more times. Mouse gene names apply. The read falls 4 residues short of the CDR3 end, and the missing part is taken from the germline J gene. The chain uses TRBV16 and TRBJ2-2, with D tentatively TRBD2 (5 bases). V gave up 0 bases and J gave up 3 bases, with 11 bases separating them. Germline V CDR1 and CDR2: SGHSA, FRNQAP. The CDR3 extends over 16 amino acids. The CDR3 spells CASSLDLGGYTGQLYF. The CDR3 DNA, read in part, is TGTGCAAGCAGCTTAGACCTGGGAGGTTACACCGGG.